This T cell receptor (beta chain) comes out of a study of blood T cell repertoires in COVID-19. Overall study context: The samples span acute and convalescent COVID-19 from the United States, Italy and Spain. From T cells, B-cell-depleted T cells, or PBMCs came the material, which was cDNA or gDNA.

In the study's own analysis: Reference gene primer amplification gave nucleated cell count estimates. TCRdb's table, derived via immunoSEQ multiplex PCR, lists solely in-frame clones and lacks some. The DNA gave D and trimming, while V, J and clone size come from that table. This sample yields 55,000 to 80,000 clones, of which around nine tenths are seen a single time; approximately 1% belongs to the top ten. V shed 6 bases and J 1 base; nucleotides not matched to a gene: 7. The CDR3 has 15 residues. Germline lookup yields CDR1 SNHLY and CDR2 FYNNEI. Sequenced input: peripheral blood. This sequence joins TRBV2 and TRBJ2-5; the match to TRBD1 covers 8 bases. The sequence came from a man aged 65 to 85 with acute or convalescent COVID-19. CDR3 sequence: CASRKDRGSQETQYF. CDR3 DNA: TGTGCCAGCAGAAAAGACAGGGGTTCCCAAGAGACCCAGTACTTC.